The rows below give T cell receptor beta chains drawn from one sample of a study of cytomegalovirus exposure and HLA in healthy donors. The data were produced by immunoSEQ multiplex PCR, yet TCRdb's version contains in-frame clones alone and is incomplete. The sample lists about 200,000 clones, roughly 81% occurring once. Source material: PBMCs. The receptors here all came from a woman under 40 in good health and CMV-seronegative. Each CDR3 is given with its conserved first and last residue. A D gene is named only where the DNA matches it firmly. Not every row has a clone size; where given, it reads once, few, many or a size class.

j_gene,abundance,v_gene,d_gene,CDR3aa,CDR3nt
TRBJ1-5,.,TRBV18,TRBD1,CASSPPSTGTGANQPQHF,TGTGCCAGCTCACCCCCTAGTACCGGGACAGGCGCCAATCAGCCCCAGCATTTT
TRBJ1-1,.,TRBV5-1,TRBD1,CASSPGGRNTEAFF,TGCGCCAGCAGCCCAGGGGGCCGGAACACTGAAGCTTTCTTT
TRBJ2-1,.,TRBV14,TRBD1,CASSQTVRTGKQFF,TGTGCCAGCAGCCAGACGGTTCGGACAGGCAAGCAGTTCTTC
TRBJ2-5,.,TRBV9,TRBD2,CASSVAGGAGQETQYF,TGTGCCAGCAGCGTAGCGGGGGGGGCGGGCCAAGAGACCCAGTACTTC
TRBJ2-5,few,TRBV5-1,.,CASSLKGRDGQETQYF,TGCGCCAGCAGCTTGAAGGGCAGGGATGGGCAGGAGACCCAGTACTTC
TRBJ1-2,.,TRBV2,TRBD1,CASSEDRGNYGYTF,TGTGCCAGCAGTGAAGACAGGGGAAACTATGGCTACACCTTC
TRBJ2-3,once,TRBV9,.,CASSVTAEMYTDTQYF,TGTGCCAGCAGCGTCACCGCGGAGATGTACACAGATACGCAGTATTTT
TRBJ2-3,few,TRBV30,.,CACRRGEPQYF,TGTGCCTGTCGCCGTGGAGAGCCGCAGTATTTT
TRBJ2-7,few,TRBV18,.,CASSPRSNEQYF,TGTGCCAGCTCACCAAGGAGCAACGAGCAGTACTTC
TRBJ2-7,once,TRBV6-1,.,CASSDIGTYGDGTYEQYF,TGTGCCAGCAGTGATATAGGGACTTATGGGGACGGAACCTACGAGCAGTACTTC
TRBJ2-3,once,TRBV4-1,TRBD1,CASSQQGTDTQYF,TGCGCCAGCAGTCAACAGGGGACAGATACGCAGTATTTT
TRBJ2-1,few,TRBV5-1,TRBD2,CASSGPRLAGGNEQFF,TGCGCCAGCAGCGGACCCCGCCTAGCGGGAGGGAATGAGCAGTTCTTC
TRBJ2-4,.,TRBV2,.,CASSVAGLAKNIQYF,TGTGCCAGCAGTGTGGCAGGCCTAGCCAAAAACATTCAGTACTTC
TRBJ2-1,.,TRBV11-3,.,CASKGQDNEQFF,TGTGCCAGCAAGGGGCAGGACAATGAGCAGTTCTTC
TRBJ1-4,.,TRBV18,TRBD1,CASSPGTGGEKLFF,TGTGCCAGCTCACCCGGGACAGGGGGTGAAAAACTGTTTTTT
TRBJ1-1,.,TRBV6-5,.,CASSYSDTNTEAFF,TGTGCCAGCAGTTACTCGGACACGAACACTGAAGCTTTCTTT
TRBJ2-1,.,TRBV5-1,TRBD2,CASRSLAGGNNEQFF,TGCGCCAGCAGGTCATTAGCGGGGGGAAACAATGAGCAGTTCTTC
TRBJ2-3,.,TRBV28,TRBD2,CASSFSSGGKTDTQYF,TGTGCCAGCAGTTTCTCTAGCGGGGGAAAGACAGATACGCAGTATTTT
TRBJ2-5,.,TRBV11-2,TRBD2,CASSLLRASGRGETQYF,TGTGCCAGCAGCCTCCTAAGGGCTAGCGGGAGAGGAGAGACCCAGTACTTC
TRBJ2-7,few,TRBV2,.,CASSVSLGGIYEQYF,TGTGCCAGCAGTGTATCTCTTGGGGGCATCTACGAGCAGTACTTC
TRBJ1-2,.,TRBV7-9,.,CASSSGTTGVYGYTF,TGTGCCAGCAGCTCCGGGACTACCGGTGTCTATGGCTACACCTTC
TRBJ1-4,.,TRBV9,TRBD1,CASSARDRYEKLFF,TGTGCCAGCAGCGCCCGGGACAGATATGAAAAACTGTTTTTT
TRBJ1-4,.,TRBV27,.,CASSPKGWNNEKLFF,TGTGCCAGCAGTCCGAAGGGGTGGAATAATGAAAAACTGTTTTTT
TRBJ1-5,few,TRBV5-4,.,CASSQGGGEPQHF,TGTGCCAGCAGTCAAGGGGGAGGGGAGCCCCAGCATTTT
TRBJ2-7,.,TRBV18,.,CASSPGQLRSYEQYF,TGTGCCAGCTCACCGGGGCAGCTTCGCTCCTACGAGCAGTACTTC
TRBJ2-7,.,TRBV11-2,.,CASSFTGSYEQYF,TGTGCCAGCAGCTTTACAGGGTCCTACGAGCAGTACTTC
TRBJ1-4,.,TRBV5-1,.,CASSLGRAHEKLFF,TGCGCCAGCAGCTTGGGCAGGGCCCATGAAAAACTGTTTTTT
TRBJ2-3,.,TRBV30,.,CAWSVRSGTTDTQYF,TGTGCCTGGAGTGTACGGAGCGGAACCACAGATACGCAGTATTTT
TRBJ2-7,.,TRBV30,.,CAWSVQGSYEQYF,TGTGCCTGGAGTGTACAGGGCTCCTACGAGCAGTACTTC